Each of the 14 T cell receptor beta chains below was sequenced from the same sample in a study of response to subunit inactivated influenza vaccine. TCRdb re-derived calls from the RT-PCR reads in MiXCR, one entry per CDR3 protein. The table records hundreds of thousands of distinct CDR3 sequences, 10% to 11% of them present only once. The sequenced sample was PBMCs from blood, obtained roughly 47 days after vaccination. The receptor source for this set is a middle-aged man who received an inactivated influenza vaccine.

This clonotype has more than one count but fewer than ten. The genes are TRBV6-1 and TRBJ1-2; D gene ambiguous. The CDR3 has 12 residues. Per germline, CDR1 MNHNS and CDR2 SASEGT. Trimming stripped 6 bases from V and 3 bases from J, with 8 bases between. CDR3 amino acids: CASSWGDYGYTF. The CDR3 DNA follows: TGTGCCAGCAGCTGGGGAGACTATGGCTACACCTTC.

This clonotype was recorded at least ten times. The CDR3 nucleotides are TGTGCCAGCAGCCAAGACCAACCGAGGACTGAAGCTTTCTTT. Translated, it gives CASSQDQPRTEAFF. The chain links TRBV3-1 to TRBJ1-1; D ambiguous. Germline CDR1 is LGHDT and CDR2 is YNNKEL (reference sequence). CDR3 size: 14 residues. The germline V and J ends were trimmed by 0 bases and 5 bases, with 10 bases remaining between them.

Ten or more counts support this clonotype. The rearrangement uses TRBV6-5 and TRBJ2-2; maybe TRBD1 (5 bases). The CDR3 is 15 residues long. V lost 0 bases and J lost 0, with 5 bases in between. The germline V gene encodes CDR1 MNHEY and CDR2 SVGAGI. Here the CDR3 reads CASSYSGPNTGELFF. CDR3 bases: TGTGCCAGCAGTTACTCGGGGCCGAACACCGGGGAGCTGTTTTTT.

This chain joins TRBV29-1 and TRBJ2-7; D uncertain. The V and J ends lost 6 bases and 6 bases respectively, with 12 bases between them. The CDR3 has 11 amino acids. The germline V gene encodes CDR1 SQVTM and CDR2 ANQGSEA. The CDR3 region is CSVRLFGEQYF. CDR3 DNA: TGCAGCGTGAGGTTGTTTGGCGAGCAGTACTTC.

This clonotype has a handful of counts. The genes are TRBV11-1 and TRBJ2-1; 10 bases match TRBD2. Germline CDR1 reads SGHAT; CDR2 reads FQDESV (reference sequence). Trimming cost V 2 bases and J 3 bases; bases outside gene matches: 10. This CDR3 spans 18 amino acids. DNA for the CDR3: TGTGCCAGCAGCTTAACCAGCGGGGGGGCTTATGTCTACAATGAGCAGTTCTTC. Translation: CASSLTSGGAYVYNEQFF. Complete variable domain (other parts from reference TRBV11-1 and TRBJ2-1): EAEVAQSPRYKITEKSQAVAFWCDPISGHATLYWYRQILGQGPELLVQFQDESVVDDSQLPKDRFSAERLKGVDSTLKIQPAELGDSAMYLCASSLTSGGAYVYNEQFFGPGTRLTVL.

This clonotype has ten or more counts. The V and J genes are TRBV24-1 and TRBJ2-5; 7 positions agree with TRBD1. The CDR3 length is 16 residues. J lost 1 base, V lost 4 bases, and 8 bases had no gene match. Germline V gene sequence: CDR1 KGHDR, CDR2 SFDVKD. The CDR3 sequence is CATSDPRQGFQETQYF. DNA for the CDR3: TGTGCCACCAGTGACCCCCGACAGGGTTTCCAAGAGACCCAGTACTTC.

This clonotype was observed at least ten times. This chain links TRBV5-1 with TRBJ2-3; D unclear. The CDR3 contains 13 residues. V was cut by 5 bases and J by 4 bases, with 11 bases left in between. Germline loops: CDR1 SGHRS, CDR2 YFSETQ. CDR3 nucleotide sequence: TGCGCCAGCAGAACGGGCCAGCCAGATACGCAGTATTTT. As protein: CASRTGQPDTQYF.

This clonotype was observed a handful of times. This chain joins TRBV29-1 and TRBJ2-3, with TRBD2 as a possible D gene (5 bases). CDR1 and CDR2 (germline): SQVTM, ANQGSEA. This CDR3 has 12 residues. V lost 8 bases, J lost 6 bases, and 15 bases lay in between. The chain's CDR3 is CSHDGGSDTQYF. CDR3 coding DNA: TGCAGCCATGATGGTGGGAGTGATACGCAGTATTTT.

This clonotype was found many times. The J gene is TRBJ2-5, the V gene TRBV29-1; 8 bases align to TRBD1. This CDR3 contains 12 residues. Germline V gene data show CDR1 as SQVTM and CDR2 as ANQGSEA. V was clipped by 2 bases and J by 5 bases; unmatched bases: 1. CDR3 coding DNA: TGCAGCGTTGAACGGACAGGGGAGACCCAGTACTTC. Translated: CSVERTGETQYF.

This clonotype was counted ten times or more. The gene calls are TRBV29-1 and TRBJ2-7; 8 bases are a match to TRBD1. This CDR3 has 12 amino acids. V trimming: 6 bases; J trimming: 6 bases; junction bases outside the gene matches: 7. Germline V gives CDR1 SQVTM, CDR2 ANQGSEA. Written as DNA, the CDR3 is TGCAGCGTCTACGGACAGGGTTCCGAGCAGTACTTC. Translation gives CSVYGQGSEQYF.

Many counts were recorded for this clonotype. The chain uses TRBV7-2 and TRBJ2-3; 12 positions agree with TRBD2. The CDR3 contains 15 residues. Germline V CDR1 and CDR2: SGHTA, FQGNSA. V lost 5 bases to trimming and J lost 0 bases; unmatched junction nucleotides: 0. CDR3 bases: TGTGCCAGCAGCGGGACTAGCGGGAGCACAGATACGCAGTATTTT. Its protein is CASSGTSGSTDTQYF.

There are a few counts of this clonotype. V gene TRBV4-2 combines with J gene TRBJ2-7; a possible D gene is TRBD1 (6 bases). The CDR3 totals 13 residues. Trimming pared 0 bases from V and 6 bases from J, leaving 9 bases between. Germline CDR1 reads LGHNA; CDR2 reads YNFKEQ. The DNA of the CDR3 is TGTGCCAGCAGCCAAGACAGGGGTTTCGAGCAGTACTTC. This encodes CASSQDRGFEQYF.

This clonotype was counted many times. The chain is built from TRBV12-3 or TRBV12-4 and TRBJ1-2; D not certain. Trimming took off 7 bases at V and 7 bases at J, with 19 bases between the two ends. This CDR3 comprises 14 residues. The CDR3 DNA sequence: TGTGCCAGCAAAGTCGGGCAGGCCCGCGGTGGCTACACCTTC. It yields the protein CASKVGQARGGYTF.

Many counts were recorded for this clonotype. The chain couples TRBV12-3 or TRBV12-4 to TRBJ1-4; 11 positions agree with TRBD1. The trim removed 1 base at V and 7 bases at J, leaving 5 bases unmatched. The CDR3 consists of 16 residues. DNA of the CDR3: TGTGCCAGCAGTTTAGGGACAGGGGGCCTTGGTGAAAAACTGTTTTTT. It specifies CASSLGTGGLGEKLFF.